One and the same sample provided the 6 T cell receptor beta chains below, sequenced in a study of beta chain features in type 1 diabetes (dated by TCRdb to between 2017 and 2018). Receptor libraries were prepared by the immunoSEQ multiplex PCR assay. The High Capacity cDNA Reverse Transcription Kit was used to reverse transcribe all of the isolated RNA, meaning that expressed TCRB transcripts were what got sequenced. TCRdb stores this immuneACCESS table with in-frame sequences only. Part of the clones is absent; in the studies checked, under half of the shortfall reflects unresolved V genes, and no reason is known for the rest. The sample table records 350,000 to 400,000 clones; approximately 15% of these occur just once. Of the sample, around 0.02% is held by the ten largest clones. The sequenced sample was naive CD4+ T cells from blood. This specimen's cell subset or site label, per the study, means: true naive CD4+ T cells. The receptor set was obtained from a woman under 30 in good health.

This sequence joins TRBV4-1 and TRBJ1-1; D unclear. Per germline, CDR1 MGHRA and CDR2 YSYEKL. Trimming left V 0 bases short and J 3 bases short, with 5 bases between. This CDR3 is built from 13 residues. CDR3 sequence (DNA): TGCGCCAGCAGCCAAGATCGGGACACTGAAGCTTTCTTT. This sequence encodes CASSQDRDTEAFF.

The chain links TRBV29-1 to TRBJ2-3; TRBD2 might be the D (5 bases). V was pared by 3 bases and J by 4 bases, with 11 bases between. CDR3 length: 13 residues. The germline CDR1 and CDR2 sequences are SQVTM and ANQGSEA. The CDR3 sequence is CSVEAGPPDTQYF. The CDR3 DNA sequence: TGCAGCGTTGAGGCGGGCCCGCCAGATACGCAGTATTTT.

As DNA, the CDR3 is TGTGCCAGCAGCTTAACAACGCCAGGGAACGAGCAGTACTTC. Encoded protein: CASSLTTPGNEQYF. The V gene is TRBV11-2, the J gene TRBJ2-7; D is possibly TRBD1 (5 bases). This CDR3 region has 14 residues. Germline CDR1 and CDR2: SGHAT and FQNNGV. Trimming shortened V by 2 bases and J by 5 bases, and 13 bases separated the two germline ends.

This clone was counted only a few times. This chain links TRBV2 with TRBJ2-3; 7 bases are a match to TRBD2. The CDR3 is made up of 16 amino acids. Germline V gene lookup returns CDR1 SNHLY and CDR2 FYNNEI. Unmatched junction bases numbered 13, after V lost 2 bases and J lost 8 bases. In nucleotides, the CDR3 is TGTGCCAGCAGTGAATGGCGGGAGAGCGTTAGGGGTACGCAGTATTTT. Amino acids: CASSEWRESVRGTQYF.

Only one count was recorded for this clone. This chain links TRBV6-6 with TRBJ2-7; D may be TRBD1 (6 bases). Germline CDR1 MNHNY, CDR2 SVGAGI (reference sequence). The length of the CDR3 is 15 residues. Trimming pared 7 bases from V and 3 bases from J, leaving 19 bases between. CDR3 sequence: CASTAGAPSSYEQYF. Here the CDR3 DNA reads TGTGCCAGCACAGCAGGGGCCCCAAGTAGCTACGAGCAGTACTTC.

There are a few counts of this clone. This chain joins TRBV30 and TRBJ2-1; 9 bases map to TRBD2. The CDR3 is 13 residues long. V trimming: 6 bases; J trimming: 9 bases; junction bases outside the gene matches: 9. The germline CDR1 and CDR2 sequences are GTSNPN and SVGIG (reference sequence). The CDR3 sequence is CACGGRAEGEQFF. The CDR3 coding sequence is TGTGCCTGTGGCGGGAGGGCCGAGGGTGAGCAGTTCTTC. Together with reference TRBV30 and TRBJ2-1, the CDR3 gives the full variable domain: SQTIHQWPATLVQPVGSPLSLECTVEGTSNPNLYWYRQAAGRGLQLLFYSVGIGQISSEVPQNLSASRPQDRQFILSSKKLLLSDSGFYLCACGGRAEGEQFFGPGTRLTVL.